This T cell receptor beta chain was profiled in a study of CD8+ T cells in alopecia areata. Study-level points and caveats: Many expanded lesional clones stayed in scalp and blood while on tofacitinib.

In regard to this clone: Its specificity is unknown.

The treatment is: oral pan-JAK inhibitor, 5-10 mg twice daily. Peripheral blood and lesional scalp punch biopsies were taken from alopecia areata patients. cDNA serving as the sequencing template came from extracted, reverse transcribed RNA. Assay used: immunoSEQ multiplex PCR; TCRdb lists only in-frame clones, some missing. This sample has about 5,900 clones, with about 64% found just once. The sequence derives from a human donor with alopecia areata. Sequences were derived from skin, sampled between weeks 30 and 35, from a patient treated with tofacitinib.

The CDR3 loop is CASSLISGGTDTQYF. The CDR3 DNA reads TGTGCCAGCAGCTTAATTTCAGGGGGCACAGATACGCAGTATTTT. The rearrangement uses TRBV7-3 and TRBJ2-3; D perhaps matches TRBD1 (6 bases). Germline lookup yields CDR1 SGHTA and CDR2 FQGTGA. The CDR3 totals 15 residues. V was pared by 1 base and J by 1 base, with 9 bases between.